This T cell receptor beta chain was recovered during a study of blood T cell repertoires in COVID-19. Study details: Samples came from the United States, Italy and Spain, spanning acute and convalescent COVID-19.

Generated by immunoSEQ multiplex PCR, the TCRdb table keeps only in-frame clones and is missing some. The sample has about 150,000 clones; around 87% are singletons. This CDR3 has 15 amino acids. Per the germline V gene, CDR1 is SGHTA and CDR2 is FQGTGA. Germline trimming cut 5 bases from V and 1 base from J; bases unmatched to any gene: 3. The sample was peripheral blood. The rearrangement joins TRBV7-3 to TRBJ2-2, with TRBD1 matching over 8 bases. This sequence originates from a man aged 50 or older who had recovered from COVID-19. The CDR3 sequence: CASSPGTGNTGELFF. CDR3 DNA: TGTGCCAGCAGCCCCGGGACAGGGAACACCGGGGAGCTGTTTTTT.